This T cell receptor (beta chain) comes out of a study of OX40 agonist ivuxolimab in advanced cancers. Libraries were prepared by immunoSEQ multiplex PCR; TCRdb keeps only in-frame clonotypes and omits some of them. The repertoire holds approximately 70,000 clones, with about 85% as singletons. The CDR3 contains 13 residues. The V end was cut by 0 bases, the J end by 5 bases, with 5 bases between. Per the germline V gene, CDR1 is LNHDA and CDR2 is SQIVND (reference sequence). The sample was CD4+ or CD8+ T cells sorted from blood, taken in a trial of the OX40 agonist ivuxolimab. The source of this sequence is an adult with an advanced solid tumor such as melanoma, head and neck, liver or kidney cancer. The chain couples TRBV19 to TRBJ1-5; D remains unclear. CDR3 nucleotide sequence: TGTGCCAGTAGTATAGAGCGGGATCAGCCCCAGCATTTT. Encoded protein: CASSIERDQPQHF. Combining the CDR3 with reference TRBV19 and TRBJ1-5 gives the whole variable domain DGGITQSPKYLFRKEGQNVTLSCEQNLNHDAMYWYRQDPGQGLRLIYYSQIVNDFQKGDIAEGYSVSREKKESFPLTVTSAQKNPTAFYLCASSIERDQPQHFGDGTRLSIL.